The entry that follows covers one T cell receptor (beta chain) sequence. The antigen is undetermined. Authors' processing steps: ImmunoSEQ yielded junction-only sequences lacking quality scores, so filtering differed. Produced via immunoSEQ multiplex PCR; TCRdb's table is partial and in-frame only. From that table come the V and J calls and clone size; the DNA was used to work out D and trimming. Of some 2,000,000 clones listed, approximately 95% are singletons. The junction had 6 bases not matched to a gene; V was cut back by 4 bases and J by 3 bases. This CDR3 is 14 amino acids long. The germline V gene encodes CDR1 SNHLY and CDR2 FYNNEI. The data stem from a study of shared clonotypes between healthy human individuals. Study conclusions and caveats: Tissues were not sampled, only blood, and their repertoires likely differ.

The sequencing input was naive CD4+ T cells sorted from blood. Stated subset: CD45RA+ positively selected. The origin of this receptor is a man aged 18 to 29 in good health. V and J are TRBV2 and TRBJ2-7, with 7 bases aligning to TRBD1. The CDR3 coding sequence is TGTGCCAGCAGTGTTGGAAGGGGGCACTACGAGCAGTACTTC. This gives the protein CASSVGRGHYEQYF.